The clone carrying this T cell receptor beta chain was counted only a few times. The antigen is not known. This sample is drawn from a study of T cells after yellow fever vaccination. Study overall: Fractions of low cell number were prepared using SMART-Seq v4 Ultra Low Input. The study, taken as a whole, reports: Booster samples showed a return of most primary-vaccination clones (roughly 96% CD4, around 88% CD8). Within FACS-sorted repertoires, abundant clonotypes contaminating from the bulk population could be present. The appearance of a small share of clonotypes in both CD4 and CD8 compartments was observed.

In TCRdb, the 5' RACE reads were re-called with MiXCR into one record per CDR3 protein. The table includes 340,000 or so distinct CDR3 sequences, roughly an eighth detected once. Germline V gives CDR1 SGHRS, CDR2 YFSETQ. The V gene lost 5 bases and the J gene lost 4 bases, with 12 bases spanning the gap. CDR3 length equals 13 residues. This specimen consisted of CD4+ T cells sorted from PBMCs, obtained 15 days after the yellow fever booster vaccination. The chain uses TRBV5-1 and TRBJ2-5, with D possibly being TRBD2 (6 bases). The receptor comes from a young man who received the YFV17D yellow fever vaccine. The CDR3 nucleotides are TGCGCCAGCAGGAGTAGCGGCAGAGAGACCCAGTACTTC. Its translation is CASRSSGRETQYF.